The clone carrying this T cell receptor (beta chain) was recorded only once. What it binds is not known. TCRdb keeps only in-frame clones here, not all; method: immunoSEQ multiplex PCR. The sample gives 550,000 to 750,000 clones, roughly 94% of which show up once; 24% is in the top ten. The sample belongs to a study of shared clonotypes between healthy human individuals. Study overall: Donors consisted of two women and a few men between 18 and 49.

Selected positively for CCR7 and CD45RO-negative, naive CD8 cells excluded terminally differentiated effector memory CD45RA+ cells. All donors qualified as healthy HIV-negative adults and had experienced no recent acute infections or vaccinations. Study-level points and caveats: Larger richness was generally estimated for naive than memory subsets.

The clonotype was recovered from a man between 25 and 39 years old in good health. The sequencing sample was made of naive CD8+ T cells sorted from blood.

The CDR3 reads CASSVDGEGYEQYF. CDR3 DNA sequence: TGTGCCAGCAGCGTAGACGGAGAAGGATACGAGCAGTACTTC. This chain connects TRBV9 to TRBJ2-7; no firm D call. The CDR3 totals 14 residues. V shed 0 bases and J shed 4 bases, with 11 bases lying between them. Germline V gives CDR1 SGDLS, CDR2 YYNGEE.